These 11 T cell receptor beta chains came from one sample sequenced in a study of CD8+ T cells in alopecia areata. The treatment here: oral pan-JAK inhibitor, 5-10 mg twice daily. Sequencing templates came from extracted RNA that was reverse transcribed into cDNA. Method: immunoSEQ multiplex PCR; TCRdb's copy keeps in-frame clones and lacks some. The sample carries roughly 250,000 clones, around 64% recorded once. The specimen comprised CD4+ T cells sorted from blood, sampled around week 54, from a patient treated with tofacitinib. These receptors all come from a human donor with alopecia areata.

The count of this clone is one. The rearrangement links TRBV7-9 to TRBJ2-7; 7 bases map to TRBD1. Germline V gene data show CDR1 as SEHNR and CDR2 as FQNEAQ (reference sequence). V trimming: 3 bases; J trimming: 12 bases; junction bases outside the gene matches: 17. The CDR3 is 15 residues long. The CDR3 loop is CASSFTGTASRGLYF. The CDR3, as DNA: TGTGCCAGCAGCTTCACCGGGACAGCCTCCCGAGGATTGTACTTC.

CDR3 region: CSVDRTLNTEAFF. The CDR3 DNA sequence: TGCAGCGTTGATCGTACCCTGAACACTGAAGCTTTCTTT. The chain joins TRBV29-1 to TRBJ1-1; D remains unclear. Trimming left V 3 bases short and J 0 bases short, with 8 bases between. The germline CDR1 and CDR2 sequences are SQVTM and ANQGSEA. The CDR3 is made up of 13 amino acids.

This clone was counted a single time. The chain has TRBV9 and TRBJ2-3, with D uncertain. Germline CDR1 is SGDLS and CDR2 is YYNGEE. The CDR3 is 15 residues long. Trimming took 4 bases from V and 6 from J, leaving 18 bases between them. In nucleotides, the CDR3 is TGTGCCAGCAGCCACTTAGGTGGGTCGAAGGATACGCAGTATTTT. This translates into CASSHLGGSKDTQYF.

This clone has a handful of counts. This chain links TRBV29-1 with TRBJ1-3; D perhaps matches TRBD1 (6 bases). The CDR3 has 15 amino acids. The germline V gene has CDR1 SQVTM and CDR2 ANQGSEA. The V and J ends lost 7 bases and 5 bases respectively, with 21 bases between them. The CDR3 nucleotides are TGCAGCGCCCTCGGAGGGGGAAATTCTAGAAACACCATATATTTT. It is translated as CSALGGGNSRNTIYF.

The chain couples TRBV9 to TRBJ2-5; 13 positions match TRBD2. The CDR3 is made up of 18 amino acids. The junction had 13 bases not matched to a gene; V was cut back by 3 bases and J by 5 bases. In germline, CDR1 is SGDLS, CDR2 YYNGEE. CDR3 bases: TGTGCCAGCAGCGCGCAAGGACTAGCGGGGGCCCCAGGGGAGACCCAGTACTTC. This sequence encodes CASSAQGLAGAPGETQYF.

This chain uses TRBV5-1 with TRBJ2-5; TRBD2 agrees at 10 bases. The CDR3 runs to 16 residues. Germline-derived CDR1 and CDR2 are SGHRS and YFSETQ. J gave up 2 bases and V 4 bases, and 8 bases lay outside the gene matches. In DNA, the CDR3 is TGCGCCAGCAGCCTTCGGACTAGCGGAGCTCAAGAGACCCAGTACTTC. This translates into CASSLRTSGAQETQYF.

V gene TRBV4-2 combines with J gene TRBJ2-3; 9 nucleotides align to TRBD2. The CDR3 is 15 residues long. The germline gives CDR1 LGHNA, CDR2 YNFKEQ. Trimming cost V 4 bases and J 4 bases; bases outside gene matches: 6. The chain's CDR3 is CASSLPSGESDTQYF. CDR3 DNA sequence: TGTGCCAGCAGCCTGCCTAGCGGGGAGTCAGATACGCAGTATTTT.

V is TRBV30 and J is TRBJ2-7; no firm D call. Between the trimmed V and J ends, which lost 3 bases and 2 bases, there was a span of 11 bases. CDR1 is GTSNPN and CDR2 is SVGIG in the germline V gene (reference sequence). The CDR3 is 13 residues long. The CDR3 DNA is TGTGCCTGGAGGGTGCCAGGAACCTACGAGCAGTACTTC. As protein: CAWRVPGTYEQYF.

The chain recombines TRBV5-1 with TRBJ2-1; TRBD1 might be the D (5 bases). V was cut by 3 bases and J by 5 bases, with 18 bases left in between. Germline CDR1 reads SGHRS; CDR2 reads YFSETQ. The CDR3 length is 16 residues. In DNA, the CDR3 is TGCGCCAGCAGCTCAATAACAGGACGGTTGAACAATGAGCAGTTCTTC. As protein: CASSSITGRLNNEQFF.

V gene TRBV15 combines with J gene TRBJ2-5; D gene ambiguous. Germline V gives CDR1 LNHNV, CDR2 YYDKDF (reference sequence). Trimming removed 1 base at V and 2 bases at J, with 17 bases between. This CDR3 is built from 17 residues. The DNA of the CDR3 is TGTGCCACCAGCAGAGTAATGGATAGAACGCTTCAAGAGACCCAGTACTTC. This sequence encodes CATSRVMDRTLQETQYF.

The chain couples TRBV9 to TRBJ2-1, with no clear D. The ends were cut back, 0 bases at V and 0 bases at J, with 7 bases in the middle. The CDR3 runs to 15 residues. The germline gives CDR1 SGDLS, CDR2 YYNGEE. CDR3 coding DNA: TGTGCCAGCAGCGTAGGTTCCTTCTCCTACAATGAGCAGTTCTTC. This sequence encodes CASSVGSFSYNEQFF.